This T cell receptor beta chain was recovered during a study of blood T cell repertoires in COVID-19. About the study: Samples of COVID-19 (acute and convalescent) were obtained from the United States, Italy and Spain.

The repertoire was sequenced with immunoSEQ multiplex PCR; TCRdb's copy has only in-frame clones and lacks some. The sample includes about 62,000 clones, 75% to 90% seen only once; the top ten take 15% to 20%. CDR1 and CDR2 from the germline V gene are LGHNA and YNFKEQ. The CDR3 has 11 residues. V was cut by 5 bases and J by 11 bases, with 10 bases left in between. The V and J genes are TRBV4-2 and TRBJ1-3; D is possibly TRBD1 (5 bases). The sequencing sample was made of peripheral blood. The sequence came from a woman aged 60 to 75 with COVID-19, enrolled during active disease. CDR3 protein: CASSFLGAIYF. The CDR3, as DNA: TGTGCCAGCAGCTTCTTAGGGGCCATATATTTT.